This T cell receptor (beta chain) was found in a study of early T cells in non-severe SARS-CoV-2 infection. At the level of the study: Sequencing targeted bulk RNA from unsorted whole blood, leaving chains unpaired. Study results and caveats: VDJdb-based matching was biased toward anti-spike CD8 responses and missed private and CD4 specificities.

This clonotype was found many times. The target antigen is unknown. Individually, cDNA molecules had unique molecular identifiers attached to them. MiXCR, applied by TCRdb to the 5' RACE reads, yields one record per CDR3 protein. The sample has 90,000 to 120,000 distinct CDR3 sequences; around 10% are singletons. The CDR3 runs to 12 residues. CDR1 is MNHNS and CDR2 is SASEGT in the germline V gene. The trim removed 5 bases at V and 12 bases at J, leaving 6 bases unmatched. Sequencing was carried out using whole blood. The V gene is TRBV6-1, the J gene TRBJ2-1; 8 bases are a match to TRBD1. The sequence was collected from an adult who was a healthcare worker with PCR-confirmed SARS-CoV-2 infection or an uninfected control (not recorded which). CDR3 in DNA: TGTGCCAGCAGTTTGACAGGGGACGGGCAGTTCTTC. Its protein product is CASSLTGDGQFF.